This T cell receptor beta chain derives from a study of graft-versus-host responses after intestinal transplantation (dated by TCRdb to about 2021). For context, the study as a whole: The transplants that recipients got were multivisceral, liver-intestinal, or isolated intestinal. Donor T cell macrochimerism was defined as a peak of at least 4% donor T cells among recipient peripheral blood mononuclear cells. After intestinal transplantation, graft-versus-host and host-versus-graft alloreactive T cell clones were followed in the graft, circulation and bone marrow using bulk TCR-beta CDR3 sequencing. Rather than being sequenced by the commercial service, samples from a few later patients were sequenced in-house on an Illumina MiSeq and processed with MiXCR. To identify alloreactive clones, pre-transplant mixed lymphocyte reaction products were sequenced and then compared with unstimulated pre-transplant donor and recipient T cells. Every recipient was given anti-thymocyte globulin induction, followed by roughly 3 years of maintenance tacrolimus and steroids. The cohort enrolled about two dozen intestinal transplant recipients, one of whom was a retransplant, and a few patients without pretransplant specimens were excluded.

What this sample's time point label stands for: cells obtained before transplantation from donor or recipient. CD3+CD4+ and CD3+CD8+ populations were FACS-sorted from unstimulated pre-transplant donor and recipient cells taken from spleen or lymph nodes. Reading the germline V gene (reference sequence) gives CDR1 LNHDA and CDR2 SQIVND. The CDR3 goes from the cysteine to the phenylalanine over 17 residues. Only the CDR3 part of the read is kept: 51 bases, read in frame from the first base. Germline trimming amounts to 6 bases on V and 4 bases on J, with 13 as the count of junction bases outside the gene matches. Libraries were made using the immunoSEQ multiplex PCR assay. For most patients, genomic DNA was isolated with the Qiagen DNeasy Blood and Tissue Kit and shipped frozen to Adaptive Biotechnologies for TCR sequencing. High-throughput TCR-beta CDR3 sequencing of genomic DNA from most patients was performed by Adaptive Biotechnologies. Processing in the source paper ran as follows. TCR sequencing data for some 19 patients were retrieved from Adaptive's ImmunoSEQ software; three other patients were processed with MiXCR and VDJtools. To correct CD4 versus CD8 sorting errors, any sequence found in both subsets at a frequency ratio below 5:1 was removed. Because the origin of CDR3 nucleotide sequences shared between donor and recipient could not be assigned, those sequences were removed. To count as alloreactive, a clone needed at least 2-fold expansion over unstimulated cells and a minimum CFSE-low frequency of 0.002% (template counts) or 0.001% (read counts). Clones were considered mappable if detected in sequenced pre-transplant spleen, lymph node, or MLR CFSE-low populations of the donor or recipient. The cumulative frequency of alloreactive clones was calculated as a percentage of all sequences, weighted by copy number. The table was pulled from immuneACCESS by TCRdb, which kept in-frame rearrangements only. Such tables lose some clones; where checked, under half of the loss comes from unresolved V genes, and the rest has no known cause. Clone size and the V and J calls come from that table; the DNA yielded D and trimming. This sample comprises about 50,000 clones, less than 85% of them detected only once. The ten largest clonotypes hold roughly 0.45% of the sample.

Results and caveats for the whole study, not just this receptor: GvH clones turned up in recipient bone marrow, with some appearing earlier in ileal mucosa or blood, a pattern consistent with an intestinal mucosal origin. In the allografts of patients with donor T cell macrochimerism, GvH to HvG T cell clonal ratios were high. Early after transplant, peak levels of circulating GvH clones were found to be associated with declines in HvG clones. The relatively low number and heterogeneity of intestinal transplant patients limited the conclusions.

Remarks on this clone: This receptor's antigen is unknown. No much larger clone exists at a distance of one base, and base qualities are not known.

The origin of this receptor is a human donor who was the organ donor for an intestinal transplant. Material: unstimulated CD4+ T cells sorted from spleen or lymph node cells, obtained before transplant. The V and J segments used are TRBV19 and TRBJ1-1; a stretch of 11 junction bases matches TRBD1. The sequenced DNA: TGTGCCAGTAGACCATGGGGGGTGGACAGGGGGCCCACTGAAGCTTTCTTT. The translation is CASRPWGVDRGPTEAFF.